Given below is one T cell receptor beta chain in context. Its antigen is currently unknown. Germline-derived CDR1 and CDR2 are KGHSH and LQKENI. V shed 6 bases and J 6 bases; nucleotides not matched to a gene: 5. The CDR3 is 14 residues long. PCR was performed using 60 Vbeta and 13 Jbeta primers. Sequenced by immunoSEQ multiplex PCR; TCRdb stores in-frame clones only, minus some. The data hold approximately 150,000 clones, with more than 75% observed a single time. This sample is part of a study of cytomegalovirus exposure and HLA in healthy donors. At the level of the study: Caucasian-associated ancestry cluster membership applied to about 77% of several hundred genotyped donors. Study-wide points: Of the V segments, some could not be distinguished, including TRBV6-2 and TRBV6-3, and were excluded. Common viral pathogens were later found to be apparently linked to several of the most significant clusters.

Sequenced: PBMCs. The source is a man aged 25 to 45 in good health and CMV-seropositive. The J gene is TRBJ1-5, the V gene TRBV18; 10 bases line up with TRBD1. This CDR3 reads CASSPDRGIQPQHF. The CDR3 region has the DNA TGTGCCAGCTCCCCGGACAGGGGGATTCAGCCCCAGCATTTT.